What follows are 20 T cell receptor beta chains derived from one specimen sequenced in a study of metastatic and nonmetastatic thyroid tumors. None of the patients had undergone any treatment ahead of thyroid surgery. TCRdb re-called the PCR reads with MiXCR. The sample includes around 25,000 clones, around 24% of them seen just once. The sample was blood. The receptors stem from a female donor with papillary thyroid cancer or a benign thyroid nodule (not recorded which). Some clones in this sample may be carry-over from other donors' samples.

There are a few counts of this clone. V and J are TRBV29-1 and TRBJ2-7; D may be TRBD1 or TRBD2 (5 bases each). The CDR3 runs to 13 residues. The ends were cut back, 3 bases at V and 5 bases at J, with 14 bases in the middle. The germline V gene encodes CDR1 SQVTM and CDR2 ANQGSEA. The CDR3, as DNA: TGCAGCGTTGAGGGCAGGGCGGGTCACGAGCAGTACTTC. Residues: CSVEGRAGHEQYF.

The rearrangement joins TRBV7-2 to TRBJ1-2; no reliable D call. The germline CDR1 and CDR2 sequences are SGHTA and FQGNSA. V lost 5 bases, J lost 2 bases, and 15 bases lay in between. CDR3 length: 15 residues. CDR3 coding DNA: TGTGCCAGCAGCCGCCAGGAATCCCTGAACTATGGCTACACCTTC. Amino acid sequence: CASSRQESLNYGYTF. Complete variable domain (other parts from reference TRBV7-2 and TRBJ1-2): GAGVSQSPSNKVTEKGKDVELRCDPISGHTALYWYRQSLGQGLEFLIYFQGNSAPDKSGLPSDRFSAERTGGSVSTLTIQRTQQEDSAVYLCASSRQESLNYGYTFGSGTRLTVV.

This clone turned up a few times. The junction shows a germline mismatch at one end, possibly a read error. The CDR3 DNA reads TGTGCCAGCACGGAGGGAGGGCCCTATGAGAAGTTCTTC. It is translated as CASTEGGPYEKFF. The chain joins TRBV12-3 or TRBV12-4 to TRBJ2-1; 7 bases fit TRBD2. CDR3 size: 13 residues.

The chain joins TRBV20-1 to TRBJ2-1; 8 bases line up with TRBD2. The germline gives CDR1 DFQATT, CDR2 SNEGSKA (reference sequence). The CDR3 length is 12 residues. V shed 2 bases and J 6 bases; nucleotides not matched to a gene: 0. CDR3 in amino acids: CSARLAGNEQFF. The CDR3, as DNA: TGCAGTGCTAGACTAGCGGGCAATGAGCAGTTCTTC.

The chain carries TRBV11-1 and TRBJ2-7; 9 bases map to TRBD2. CDR1 and CDR2 from the germline V gene are SGHAT and FQDESV (reference sequence). CDR3 size: 17 residues. V lost 1 base to trimming and J lost 4 bases; unmatched junction nucleotides: 11. DNA for the CDR3: TGTGCCAGCAGCTTAGTCGTAGGTCTAGCGGGATTTTACGAGCAGTACTTC. Translating gives CASSLVVGLAGFYEQYF.

There are many counts of this clone. V usage is TRBV30 and J usage is TRBJ1-2; D call uncertain. The germline V gene encodes CDR1 GTSNPN and CDR2 SVGIG (reference sequence). Trimming shortened V by 8 bases and J by 3 bases, and 10 bases separated the two germline ends. This CDR3 has 11 amino acids. The CDR3 DNA follows: TGTGCCAGAAGGGTCGACTATGGCTACACCTTC. Translating gives CARRVDYGYTF.

The V gene is TRBV30, the J gene TRBJ2-1; D is tentatively TRBD1 or TRBD2 (5 bases each). The DNA end favors TRBJ2-5, so the J call may be wrong. Germline CDR1 is GTSNPN and CDR2 is SVGIG (reference sequence). The CDR3 runs 13 residues. This CDR3 reads CAWSVSGAETQYF. CDR3 nucleotide sequence: TGTGCCTGGAGTGTATCCGGGGCGGAGACCCAGTACTTC.

The V and J genes are TRBV6-1 and TRBJ2-1, with unresolved D. The V gene lost 0 bases and the J gene lost 4 bases, with 10 bases spanning the gap. In germline, CDR1 is MNHNS, CDR2 SASEGT. The CDR3 spans 15 residues. This CDR3 is CASSEAWYEYNEQFF. The CDR3 DNA sequence: TGTGCCAGCAGTGAAGCCTGGTACGAGTACAATGAGCAGTTCTTC.

The chain has TRBV6-1 and TRBJ2-7; D remains ambiguous. Trimming stripped 7 bases from V and 0 bases from J, with 13 bases between. In germline, CDR1 is MNHNS, CDR2 SASEGT. CDR3 size: 14 residues. The CDR3 nucleotides are TGTGCCAGCATTGGAACTATCCCCTCCTACGAGCAGTACTTC. This translates into CASIGTIPSYEQYF.

This clone was recorded a few times. This chain connects TRBV11-2 to TRBJ2-2; the match to TRBD2 covers 9 bases. The germline V gene has CDR1 SGHAT and CDR2 FQNNGV. Trimming cost V 2 bases and J 4 bases; bases outside gene matches: 14. This CDR3 contains 19 residues. Here the CDR3 DNA reads TGTGCCAGCAGCTTATCTTGGGTTAGCGGGAGAGGGGTCACCGGGGAGCTGTTTTTT. Its translation is CASSLSWVSGRGVTGELFF.

In its sample, this clone is medium-sized. This chain links TRBV27 with TRBJ1-2; D possibly corresponds to TRBD1 (5 bases). Germline CDR1 is MNHEY and CDR2 is SMNVEV (reference sequence). This CDR3 has 15 amino acids. Trimming left V 1 base short and J 2 bases short, with 11 bases between. CDR3 amino acids: CASSLLQGPNYGYTF. Here the CDR3 DNA reads TGTGCCAGCAGTTTATTGCAGGGTCCCAACTATGGCTACACCTTC.

This clone showed up many times. The chain has TRBV11-2 and TRBJ2-3, with 11 positions matching TRBD2. The CDR3 runs 15 residues. Germline lookup yields CDR1 SGHAT and CDR2 FQNNGV. Germline trimming cut 5 bases from V and 4 bases from J; bases unmatched to any gene: 5. The CDR3: CASSTTSGAPDTQYF. In nucleotides, the CDR3 is TGTGCCAGCAGCACGACTAGCGGGGCCCCAGATACGCAGTATTTT.

This clone is classed as medium-sized. Other DNA variants within this sample encode the same CDR3. The genes are TRBV5-1 and TRBJ1-1; D is perhaps TRBD1 (5 bases). The CDR3 is made up of 12 amino acids. V gave up 3 bases and J gave up 4 bases, with 7 bases separating them. CDR1 and CDR2 (germline): SGHRS, YFSETQ. This CDR3 reads CASSSGATEAFF. The CDR3 nucleotides are TGCGCCAGCAGCTCCGGGGCCACTGAAGCTTTCTTT.

This clone was seen many times. The rearrangement joins TRBV5-7 to TRBJ1-5, with D tentatively TRBD1 (6 bases). TRBV5-7 carries the ORF label, with uncertain function. The germline V and J ends were trimmed by 4 bases and 3 bases, with 17 bases remaining between them. This CDR3 contains 16 residues. CDR3 sequence (DNA): TGTGCCAGCAGCCAGACCCGGAGGGGGTCCAATCAGCCCCAGCATTTT. This encodes CASSQTRRGSNQPQHF.

This clone came up a few times. V is TRBV28 and J is TRBJ2-5; TRBD2 matches at 11 bases. CDR1 and CDR2 from the germline V gene are MDHEN and SYDVKM. V was clipped by 5 bases and J by 5 bases; unmatched bases: 10. The CDR3 covers 16 residues. As DNA, the CDR3 is TGTGCCAGCAGTAAAGTTAGCGGGGGGGCCACGGAGACCCAGTACTTC. It translates to CASSKVSGGATETQYF.

This clone showed up many times. The chain has TRBV7-8 and TRBJ2-4, with D unresolved. V was clipped by 3 bases and J by 1 base, with 7 bases between them. The CDR3 has 14 amino acids. Germline CDR1 and CDR2: SGHVS and FQNEAQ. The CDR3 nucleotides read TGTGCCAGCAGCTTCTCGCCCGCCAAAAACATTCAGTACTTC. Translating gives CASSFSPAKNIQYF.

This clone counts as medium-sized (0.01 to 0.1%). The chain combines TRBV5-1 with TRBJ1-2, with a weak D call TRBD1 (6 bases). Trimming stripped 7 bases from V and 0 bases from J, with 16 bases between. Germline V gene lookup returns CDR1 SGHRS and CDR2 YFSETQ. The CDR3 extends over 15 amino acids. The CDR3 sequence: CASQLTGTTNYGYTF. The CDR3 region has the DNA TGCGCCAGCCAGCTGACCGGGACAACTAACTATGGCTACACCTTC.

This sequence joins TRBV4-2 and TRBJ2-7; D remains unclear. Germline V CDR1 and CDR2: LGHNA, YNFKEQ. The CDR3 consists of 11 residues. Trimming shortened V by 1 base and J by 5 bases, and 3 bases separated the two germline ends. The CDR3 region has the DNA TGTGCCAGCAGCCAAGCTCACGAGCAGTACTTC. Protein sequence: CASSQAHEQYF.

This clone appeared a single time. This chain uses TRBV5-6 with TRBJ2-1, with TRBD1 identical over 9 bases. V dropped 0 bases and J dropped 8; count of bases not matched to a gene: 6. Germline lookup yields CDR1 SGHDT and CDR2 YYEEEE. The CDR3 has 15 amino acids. CDR3 in amino acids: CASSLEGQGIYEQFF. DNA for the CDR3: TGTGCCAGCAGCTTGGAGGGACAGGGAATATATGAGCAGTTCTTC. Full variable domain (outside the CDR3, taken from reference TRBV5-6 and TRBJ2-1): DAGVTQSPTHLIKTRGQQVTLRCSPKSGHDTVSWYQQALGQGPQFIFQYYEEEERQRGNFPDRFSGHQFPNYSSELNVNALLLGDSALYLCASSLEGQGIYEQFFGPGTRLTVL.

This clone came up many times. This rearrangement joins TRBV5-1 to TRBJ1-3; weak D call: TRBD1 (5 bases). Germline values: CDR1 SGHRS, CDR2 YFSETQ. The CDR3 extends over 16 amino acids. V lost 0 bases and J lost 0, with 10 bases in between. The CDR3 sequence: CASSLGGSSSGNTIYF. In nucleotides, the CDR3 is TGCGCCAGCAGCTTGGGGGGCTCTTCCTCTGGAAACACCATATATTTT.